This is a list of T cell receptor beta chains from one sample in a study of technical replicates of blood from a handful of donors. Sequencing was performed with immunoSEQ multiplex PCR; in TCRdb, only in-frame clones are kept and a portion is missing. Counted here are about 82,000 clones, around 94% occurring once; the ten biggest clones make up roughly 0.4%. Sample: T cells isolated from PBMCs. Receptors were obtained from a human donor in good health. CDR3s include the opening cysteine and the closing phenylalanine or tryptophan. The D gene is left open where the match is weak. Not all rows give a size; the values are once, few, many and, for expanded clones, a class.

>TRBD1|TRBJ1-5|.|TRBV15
TGTGCCACCAGGCAGACAGGGAGTCAGCCCCAGCATTTT
CATRQTGSQPQHF
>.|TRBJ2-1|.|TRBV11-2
TGTGCCAGCAGCTTAGACGGGAGCTCCTACAATGAGCAGTTCTTC
CASSLDGSSYNEQFF
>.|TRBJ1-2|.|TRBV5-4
TGTGCCAGCAGCTCCCCCCAGGTTGGCTACACCTTC
CASSSPQVGYTF
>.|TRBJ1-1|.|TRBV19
TGTGCCAGTAGTATGGGACTGAGGACTGAAGCTTTCTTT
CASSMGLRTEAFF
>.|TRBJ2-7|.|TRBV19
TGTGCCAGTAGTATGGAGGCTAGCGCAATCTACGAGCAGTACTTC
CASSMEASAIYEQYF
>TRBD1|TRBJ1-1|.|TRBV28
TGTGCCAGCAGTCCCCGGACAGGGTTTTCCACTGAAGCTTTCTTT
CASSPRTGFSTEAFF
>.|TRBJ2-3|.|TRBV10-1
TGCGCCAGCAGTGGTTTCCAAAGCACAGATACGCAGTATTTT
CASSGFQSTDTQYF
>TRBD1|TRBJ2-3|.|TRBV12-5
TGTGCTAGTGGTCATTCTCGATCCGGGACAGGGGAATCAGATACGCAGTATTTT
CASGHSRSGTGESDTQYF
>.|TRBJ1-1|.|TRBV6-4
TGTGCCAGCAGCGAGACAGGGAACACTGAAGCTTTCTTT
CASSETGNTEAFF
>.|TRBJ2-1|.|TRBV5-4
TGTGCCAGCAGCTCCGGGACTCCCCCGGATCAGTTCTTC
CASSSGTPPDQFF
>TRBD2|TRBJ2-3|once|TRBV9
TGTGCCAGCAGCGGGGGGTGGCTAGCGGGACAAGATACGCAGTATTTT
CASSGGWLAGQDTQYF
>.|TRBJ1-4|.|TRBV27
TGTGCCAGCAGTTTGAATACAGGGAATCCTAATGAAAAACTGTTTTTT
CASSLNTGNPNEKLFF
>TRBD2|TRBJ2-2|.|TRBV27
TGTGCCAGCAGTTCCTCTAGCGGGGAGTGGACCGGGGAGCTGTTTTTT
CASSSSSGEWTGELFF
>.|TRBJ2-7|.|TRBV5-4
TGTGCCAGCAGCTTCGGGAGATCCTACGAGCAGTACTTC
CASSFGRSYEQYF
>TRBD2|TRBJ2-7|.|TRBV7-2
TGTGCCAGCAGCTACCGCGGGGGGCCTTACGAGCAGTACTTC
CASSYRGGPYEQYF
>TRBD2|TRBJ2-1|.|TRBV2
TGTGCCAGCAGGACTGGGCTAGCGGGTTACAATGAGCAGTTCTTC
CASRTGLAGYNEQFF
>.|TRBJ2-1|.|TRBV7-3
TGTGCCAGCAGCTTAGGGGGAGGAGTGGGCAATGAGCAGTTCTTC
CASSLGGGVGNEQFF
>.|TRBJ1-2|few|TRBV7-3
TGTGCCAGCAGCCTGGACAGTAGCTATGGCTACACCTTC
CASSLDSSYGYTF
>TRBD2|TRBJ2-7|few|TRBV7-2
TGTGCCAGCAGCTTCGGGACTAGCGGGTATTACGAGCAGTACTTC
CASSFGTSGYYEQYF
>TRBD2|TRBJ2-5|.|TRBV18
TGTGCCAGCTCACCAGGGACTAGCACCCAAGAGACCCAGTACTTC
CASSPGTSTQETQYF
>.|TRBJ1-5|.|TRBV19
TGTGCCAGTACCAGTGTTAGCAATCAGCCCCAGCATTTT
CASTSVSNQPQHF
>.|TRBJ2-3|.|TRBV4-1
TGCGCCAGCAGCCAAGAGTTAGGAGGGGATACGCAGTATTTT
CASSQELGGDTQYF
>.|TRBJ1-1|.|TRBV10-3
TGTGCCATCAGTGAGTCCTTACGGGAGGACACTGAAGCTTTCTTT
CAISESLREDTEAFF
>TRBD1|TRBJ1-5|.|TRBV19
TGTGCCAGTAGTAGGTGGGCCGGACAGGATAGCAATCAGCCCCAGCATTTT
CASSRWAGQDSNQPQHF
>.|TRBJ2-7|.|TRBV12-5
TGTGCTAGTGGTTTGGTACTGGTAAAGGGAGGTCAGGCCTACGAGCAGTACTTC
CASGLVLVKGGQAYEQYF
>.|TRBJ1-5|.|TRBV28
TGTGCCAGCAGTCCTACCCGGGATCCTCAGCCCCAGCATTTT
CASSPTRDPQPQHF
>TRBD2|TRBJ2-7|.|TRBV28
TGTGCCAGCAGTCCAAGCGGGGGGACCTACGAGCAGTACTTC
CASSPSGGTYEQYF
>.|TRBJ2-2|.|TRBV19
TGTGCCAGTGCCTGGGCCACAAGCGGGGAGCTGTTTTTT
CASAWATSGELFF
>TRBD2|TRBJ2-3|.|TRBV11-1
TGTGCCAGCAGCTTTCTAGCGGGAGACGGTCGTGGAGATACGCAGTATTTT
CASSFLAGDGRGDTQYF
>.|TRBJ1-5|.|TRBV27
TGTGCCAGCAGTTGGGGACACAATCAGCCCCAGCATTTT
CASSWGHNQPQHF
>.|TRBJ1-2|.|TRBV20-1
TGCAGTGCCCTAAACTATGGCTACACCTTC
CSALNYGYTF
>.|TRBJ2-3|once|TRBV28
TGTGCCAGCAGTTGGGAGGATAGCACAGATACGCAGTATTTT
CASSWEDSTDTQYF
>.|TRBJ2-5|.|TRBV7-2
TGTGCCAGCAGCCCCATCACAGGGCGGGAAGAGACCCAGTACTTC
CASSPITGREETQYF
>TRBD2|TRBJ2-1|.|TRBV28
TGTGCCAGCAGTCATAGTAGACTAGCGGGAGTCATTTGGAATGAGCAGTTCTTC
CASSHSRLAGVIWNEQFF
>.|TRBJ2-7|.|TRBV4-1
TGCGCCAGCAGCCAAGATCGCCCCCCGGGCTACGAGCAGTACTTC
CASSQDRPPGYEQYF
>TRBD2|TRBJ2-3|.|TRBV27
TGTGCCAGCGGACTAGCGGGAGTTGATACGCAGTATTTT
CASGLAGVDTQYF
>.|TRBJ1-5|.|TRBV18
TGTGCCAGCTCACCGGGGCAGAACAATCAGCCCCAGCATTTT
CASSPGQNNQPQHF
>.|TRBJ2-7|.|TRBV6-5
TGTGCCAGCAGGGAGGGCCTCTCCTACGAGCAGTACTTC
CASREGLSYEQYF
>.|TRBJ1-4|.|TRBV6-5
TGTGCCAGCGGACTCATGGCTAATGAAAAACTGTTTTTT
CASGLMANEKLFF
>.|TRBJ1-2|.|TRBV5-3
TGTGCCAGAAGCACGGATGACCAGGGCGGCTATGGCTACACCTTC
CARSTDDQGGYGYTF
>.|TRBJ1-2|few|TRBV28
TGTGCCAGCAGTTCAACCCGGACGGGGACTTATGGCTACACCTTC
CASSSTRTGTYGYTF
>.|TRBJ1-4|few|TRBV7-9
TGTGCCAGCAGCGTAGAAACAGGGTGGACTAATGAAAAACTGTTTTTT
CASSVETGWTNEKLFF
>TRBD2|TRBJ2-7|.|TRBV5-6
TGTGCCAGCAGCTTGTGGGAGGGCGTCTACGAGCAGTACTTC
CASSLWEGVYEQYF
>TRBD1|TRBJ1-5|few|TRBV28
TGTGCCAGCAGGGGCCTGACAGGGTATTATCAGCCCCAGCATTTT
CASRGLTGYYQPQHF
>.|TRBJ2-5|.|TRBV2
TGTGCCAGCAGTGAGGGGAGGCGGGAGACCCAGTACTTC
CASSEGRRETQYF
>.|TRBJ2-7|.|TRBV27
TGTGCCAGCAGTTCGTTCTCCTACGAGCAGTACTTC
CASSSFSYEQYF
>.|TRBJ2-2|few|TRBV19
TGTGCCAGTAGTACGGAACAGGGAGAAAGCGGGGAGCTGTTTTTT
CASSTEQGESGELFF
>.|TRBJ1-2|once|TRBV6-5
TGTGCCAGCAGTTTCCCAACTCCGGCAGGGCGTAGGGGCTACACCTTC
CASSFPTPAGRRGYTF
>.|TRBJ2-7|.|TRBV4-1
TGCGCCAGCAGCCAAGGGGAGACCCGAATAAATTACGAGCAGTACTTC
CASSQGETRINYEQYF
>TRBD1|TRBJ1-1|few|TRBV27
TGTGCCAGCAGTTTATACAGGGGCACTGAAGCTTTCTTT
CASSLYRGTEAFF
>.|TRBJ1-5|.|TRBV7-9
TGTGCCAGCAGCTCCCTAAACGGGAATCAGCCCCAGCATTTT
CASSSLNGNQPQHF
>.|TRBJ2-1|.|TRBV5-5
TGTGCCAGCAGCCCCAACTTAGACTACAACAATGAGCAGTTCTTC
CASSPNLDYNNEQFF
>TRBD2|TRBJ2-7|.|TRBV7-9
TGTGCCAGCAGCTTAACTAGCGGGAATTCCTACGAGCAGTACTTC
CASSLTSGNSYEQYF
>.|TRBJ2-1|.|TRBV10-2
TGCGCCAGCAGTGACTCCTTCTACAATGAGCAGTTCTTC
CASSDSFYNEQFF
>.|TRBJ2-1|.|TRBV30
TGTGCCTGGAGTGAGGGGGGGAGGGGGAATGAGCAGTTCTTC
CAWSEGGRGNEQFF
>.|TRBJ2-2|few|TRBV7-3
TGTGCCAGCAGCTTAGCGGGAGGGGAGCTGTTTTTT
CASSLAGGELFF
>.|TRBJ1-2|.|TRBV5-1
TGCGCCAGCAGATCTAACCGGGAGCGGTTCAGTGGCTACACCTTC
CASRSNRERFSGYTF